The present TCR beta chain was sequenced within a study of T cells in Graves' hyperthyroidism and ophthalmopathy. What was amplified from RNA transcripts were TCR beta CDR3 regions. HTBI primers drove first-round RT-PCR of the TCR CDR3. MiXCR, run by TCRdb on the multiplex PCR reads, gives a single entry per CDR3 protein. The sample records about 690,000 distinct CDR3 sequences, approximately 15% being singletons. This clonotype was counted only a few times. The CDR3 has 16 residues. Germline CDR1 and CDR2: DFQATT and SNEGSKA (reference sequence). After removal of 3 bases from V and 7 bases from J, the junction contained 14 bases not matched to a gene.

This chain joins TRBV20-1 and TRBJ1-5, with 8 nucleotides matching TRBD1. The TCR originated in a man over 45 with Graves' hyperthyroidism. Specimen: blood. CDR3 amino acids: CSASDRLTGGGQPQHF. CDR3 coding DNA: TGCAGTGCTAGTGACAGACTTACAGGGGGGGGACAGCCCCAGCATTTT.